These 31 T cell receptor beta chains share one sample of origin, sequenced in a study of blood T cell repertoires in COVID-19. Sequenced by immunoSEQ multiplex PCR; TCRdb stores in-frame clones only, minus some. The sample records roughly 200,000 clones, around 88% being singletons. Material for sequencing was PBMCs or T cells enriched from blood (not recorded which). These receptors came from a woman aged 25 to 45 who had been exposed to COVID-19.

The rearrangement uses TRBV14 and TRBJ2-3; 7 nucleotides line up with TRBD1. Germline lookup yields CDR1 SGHDN and CDR2 FVKESK. This CDR3 comprises 16 residues. V trimming: 1 base; J trimming: 0 bases; junction bases outside the gene matches: 4. The CDR3 spells CASSQVRGQSTDTQYF. CDR3 nucleotides: TGTGCCAGCAGCCAAGTGAGGGGACAGAGCACAGATACGCAGTATTTT.

Only one count was recorded for this clone. An end of the junction does not agree with germline; a read error may underlie this. The V call is TRBV29-1, the J call TRBJ2-7, with a possible D match to TRBD1 (5 bases). Per the germline V gene, CDR1 is SQVTM and CDR2 is ANQGSEA. The CDR3 loop spans 13 amino acids. The CDR3: CSAGKQETYEQCF. CDR3 sequence (DNA): TGCAGCGCCGGAAAACAGGAAACCTACGAGCAGTGCTTC.

V and J are TRBV25-1 and TRBJ2-3; TRBD2 matches at 10 bases. The CDR3 totals 16 residues. Germline-derived CDR1 and CDR2 are MGHDK and SYGVNS. V gave up 4 bases and J gave up 3 bases; unmatched junction bases: 7. The CDR3 bases are TGTGCCAGCAGTGTCCCTAGCGGGGGATTTACAGATACGCAGTATTTT. It translates to CASSVPSGGFTDTQYF.

The V call is TRBV5-3, the J call TRBJ2-5; tentatively, D is TRBD2 (6 bases). TRBV5-3 is an open reading frame, and its role is uncertain. Trimming stripped 2 bases from V and 9 bases from J, with 23 bases between. The CDR3 consists of 16 residues. CDR3 amino acids: CARSLSRTPHGEAQYF. CDR3 nucleotide sequence: TGTGCCAGAAGCTTATCGAGGACACCTCACGGGGAGGCCCAGTACTTC.

The chain is built from TRBV9 and TRBJ1-5; TRBD1 might be the D (5 bases). This CDR3 is 16 amino acids long. Trimming shortened V by 0 bases and J by 4 bases, and 14 bases separated the two germline ends. Germline V gene lookup returns CDR1 SGDLS and CDR2 YYNGEE. The CDR3 nucleotides are TGTGCCAGCAGCGTAGAAGGGGACTATCTTAATCAGCCCCAGCATTTT. As protein: CASSVEGDYLNQPQHF.

The chain uses TRBV7-6 and TRBJ1-4; TRBD1 might be the D (6 bases). This CDR3 is built from 17 residues. V lost 1 base and J 0 bases, leaving 12 bases between the germline ends. The germline V gene encodes CDR1 SGHVS and CDR2 FNYEAQ. CDR3 residues: CASSLEARGTTNEKLFF. In nucleotides, the CDR3 is TGTGCCAGCAGCTTAGAGGCCAGGGGAACAACTAATGAAAAACTGTTTTTT.

V gene TRBV3-1 (or the pseudogene TRBV3-2) combines with J gene TRBJ1-6; TRBD1 might be the D (5 bases). Trimming left V 1 base short and J 6 bases short, with 10 bases between. The CDR3 is made up of 15 amino acids. CDR1 and CDR2 (germline): LGHDT, YNNKEL (reference sequence). In DNA, the CDR3 is TGTGCCAGCAGCCAAGCAGGGTTCGGTAATTCACCCCTCCACTTT. Residues: CASSQAGFGNSPLHF.

This rearrangement joins TRBV7-9 to TRBJ2-1, with 11 bases fitting TRBD1. With V trimmed by 7 bases and J by 5 bases, 7 bases remained unmatched. There are 15 residues in the CDR3. The germline CDR1 and CDR2 sequences are SEHNR and FQNEAQ (reference sequence). The chain's CDR3 is CASTPGDRGDNEQFF. DNA of the CDR3: TGTGCCAGCACCCCCGGGGACAGGGGGGACAATGAGCAGTTCTTC.

The chain uses TRBV5-1 and TRBJ1-2, with TRBD1 identical over 8 bases. From germline, CDR1 is SGHRS and CDR2 YFSETQ. The ends lost 5 bases at V and 6 bases at J; junction bases unmatched: 6. CDR3 length equals 13 residues. The CDR3: CASRAGGRDGYTF. CDR3 coding DNA: TGCGCCAGCAGAGCAGGGGGCCGGGATGGCTACACCTTC.

This chain connects TRBV7-9 to TRBJ2-7, with D possibly matching TRBD1 (6 bases). The CDR3 totals 15 residues. V lost 1 base to trimming and J lost 3 bases, with 13 bases between them. CDR1 is SEHNR, CDR2 FQNEAQ, per germline (reference sequence). The CDR3 here is CASSLGAGARYEQYF. The CDR3 bases are TGTGCCAGCAGCTTAGGGGCAGGGGCTCGCTACGAGCAGTACTTC. Full variable domain (remainder filled in from reference TRBV7-9 and TRBJ2-7): DTGVSQNPRHKITKRGQNVTFRCDPISEHNRLYWYRQTLGQGPEFLTYFQNEAQLEKSRLLSDRFSAERPKGSFSTLEIQRTEQGDSAMYLCASSLGAGARYEQYFGPGTRLTVT.

The J gene is TRBJ1-5, the V gene TRBV3-1 (or the pseudogene TRBV3-2); D is perhaps TRBD1 (5 bases). This CDR3 is built from 14 residues. From germline, CDR1 is LGHDT and CDR2 YNNKEL (reference sequence). Trimming removed 4 bases at V and 1 base at J, with 8 bases between. CDR3 nucleotide sequence: TGTGCCAGCAGCCTCGGGGGGAGCAATCAGCCCCAGCATTTT. As protein: CASSLGGSNQPQHF.

This clone came up once. This chain uses TRBV11-3 with TRBJ1-2; no clear D gene. Germline CDR1 is SGHNT and CDR2 is YENEEA. V dropped 5 bases and J dropped 1 base, with 17 bases sitting between them. This CDR3 is built from 16 residues. The DNA for the CDR3 is TGTGCCAGCAGCAGCGTTTATTCGACCGTTAACTATGGCTACACCTTC. Protein product: CASSSVYSTVNYGYTF.

This clone has more than one count but fewer than ten. This chain links TRBV19 with TRBJ2-7; 7 nucleotides agree with TRBD1. Trimming removed 4 bases from V and 0 bases from J; junction bases left unmatched: 3. This CDR3 has 14 residues. Germline V gives CDR1 LNHDA, CDR2 SQIVND (reference sequence). Here the CDR3 reads CASSTRDSSYEQYF. CDR3 nucleotides: TGTGCCAGTAGTACCCGGGACAGCTCCTACGAGCAGTACTTC.

V and J are TRBV7-8 and TRBJ1-3; TRBD1 is a possible D gene (6 bases). The CDR3 length is 17 residues. In germline, CDR1 is SGHVS, CDR2 FQNEAQ. Trimming pared 2 bases from V and 4 bases from J, leaving 18 bases between. CDR3 loop: CASSLTAVGASGNTIYF. In DNA form, the CDR3 reads TGTGCCAGCAGCTTAACCGCAGTGGGGGCGTCCGGAAACACCATATATTTT.

The chain combines TRBV19 with TRBJ2-1, with 9 bases aligning to TRBD1. Unmatched junction bases numbered 6, after V lost 6 bases and J lost 3 bases. Per germline, CDR1 LNHDA and CDR2 SQIVND (reference sequence). This CDR3 is 15 amino acids long. The CDR3 reads CASRPQGQGYNEQFF. The CDR3 bases are TGTGCCAGTAGACCCCAGGGACAGGGCTACAATGAGCAGTTCTTC.

CDR3 bases: TGTGCCAGCAGTTTCTGGTCTGGGACTGGTCATGAGCAGTTCTTC. This encodes CASSFWSGTGHEQFF. The chain combines TRBV27 with TRBJ2-1; possible D gene TRBD2, 6 bases. Germline loops: CDR1 MNHEY, CDR2 SMNVEV (reference sequence). The V and J ends lost 3 bases and 8 bases respectively, with 17 bases between them. The CDR3 contains 15 residues.

The chain has TRBV30 and TRBJ2-1; D is ambiguous. This CDR3 region has 11 residues. Looked up from germline, CDR1 is GTSNPN and CDR2 is SVGIG (reference sequence). V was shortened by 0 bases and J by 9 bases, with 6 bases between the two germline ends. This CDR3 reads CAWSVISEQFF. DNA of the CDR3: TGTGCCTGGAGTGTAATCAGTGAGCAGTTCTTC.

This clone occurred once. The chain is built from TRBV27 and TRBJ2-7; TRBD2 aligns across 12 bases. With 8 bases clipped from V and 6 bases from J, the junction kept 11 bases outside the gene matches. The CDR3 loop spans 15 amino acids. The germline V gene has CDR1 MNHEY and CDR2 SMNVEV (reference sequence). CDR3 region: CASRTSGKRPGEQYF. The CDR3 DNA sequence: TGTGCCAGCCGGACTAGCGGGAAACGCCCGGGCGAGCAGTACTTC.

The gene calls are TRBV6-6 and TRBJ2-7; D possibly corresponds to TRBD2 (6 bases). Germline V gives CDR1 MNHNY, CDR2 SVGAGI (reference sequence). V lost 6 bases to trimming and J lost 1 base, with 16 bases between them. The CDR3 sequence is 15 residues long. The CDR3 DNA follows: TGTGCCAGCAGGGTACGGGACTTATATTCCTACGAGCAGTACTTC. This gives the protein CASRVRDLYSYEQYF.

The rearrangement links TRBV5-4 to TRBJ2-5, with TRBD2 as a possible D gene (5 bases). Germline CDR1 reads SGHNT; CDR2 reads YYREEE (reference sequence). The CDR3 loop spans 16 amino acids. V was cut by 1 base and J by 2 bases, with 15 bases left in between. This CDR3 reads CASSLPGEGQQETQYF. In DNA form, the CDR3 reads TGTGCCAGCAGCTTGCCCGGGGAAGGGCAACAAGAGACCCAGTACTTC.

The V call is TRBV6-5, the J call TRBJ2-7; 9 positions match TRBD2. CDR3 length: 15 residues. With 7 bases clipped from V and 3 bases from J, the junction kept 10 bases outside the gene matches. Germline CDR1 is MNHEY and CDR2 is SVGAGI. The CDR3, as DNA: TGTGCCAGCAACAGAGATAGCGGGGGAGTCTACGAGCAGTACTTC. This codes for CASNRDSGGVYEQYF.

This clone was recorded a few times. This chain uses TRBV9 with TRBJ1-2; D is undetermined. The CDR3 totals 12 residues. Germline loops: CDR1 SGDLS, CDR2 YYNGEE. V lost 6 bases and J lost 3, with 9 bases in between. CDR3: CASNRGHYGYTF. The CDR3 nucleotides read TGTGCCAGCAACCGTGGCCACTATGGCTACACCTTC.

The chain employs TRBV5-1 and TRBJ1-4; the D is unclear. The V and J ends lost 6 bases and 0 bases respectively, with 6 bases between them. From germline, CDR1 is SGHRS and CDR2 YFSETQ. This CDR3 comprises 13 residues. The CDR3 nucleotides read TGCGCCAGCACAGGTGCAACTAATGAAAAACTGTTTTTT. Its protein product is CASTGATNEKLFF.

As DNA, the CDR3 is TGTGCCAGCAGCCCGTTACTATTTGAAGGTTTACCCTACGAGCAGTACTTC. This codes for CASSPLLFEGLPYEQYF. The chain uses TRBV14 and TRBJ2-7; D ambiguous. V lost 4 bases and J lost 2, with 21 bases in between. From germline, CDR1 is SGHDN and CDR2 FVKESK. The CDR3 is 17 amino acids.

V is TRBV16 and J is TRBJ1-5; weak D call: TRBD1 (5 bases). CDR1 and CDR2 from the germline V gene are KGHSY and FQNENV. Deletions cut 4 bases from V and 4 bases from J, with 11 bases between. The CDR3 spans 14 residues. In DNA, the CDR3 is TGTGCCAGCAGCCCGACAGACATAAATCAGCCCCAGCATTTT. Protein product: CASSPTDINQPQHF.

V gene TRBV2 combines with J gene TRBJ1-5; TRBD1 aligns across 8 bases. This CDR3 contains 14 residues. Per germline, CDR1 SNHLY and CDR2 FYNNEI. V lost 7 bases and J lost 5; bases outside the gene matches: 7. The CDR3 DNA follows: TGTGCCAGCAACCTACAGGGGGAAGATCAGCCCCAGCATTTT. Translation: CASNLQGEDQPQHF.

This chain joins TRBV19 and TRBJ2-2, with TRBD1 matching 7 bases. V shed 7 bases, J shed 6 bases, and the junction held 8 bases outside the gene matches. The germline V gene encodes CDR1 LNHDA and CDR2 SQIVND (reference sequence). The CDR3 spans 14 residues. The CDR3 region has the DNA TGTGCCAGTAAGAGACAGGGCGGCGCCGGGGAGCTGTTTTTT. It encodes CASKRQGGAGELFF.

This clone was observed a handful of times. Compared with germline, one end of the junction differs, possibly owing to a read error. V gene TRBV3-1 (or the pseudogene TRBV3-2) combines with J gene TRBJ1-2, with TRBD1 as a possible D gene (6 bases). Germline V gene data show CDR1 as LGHDT and CDR2 as YNNKEL (reference sequence). The length of the CDR3 is 14 residues. Here the CDR3 DNA reads TGTGCCAGCACCCAAAAGGGGGGGCTTGGCGGCTACACCTTC. Its translation: CASTQKGGLGGYTF.

The chain links TRBV10-3 to TRBJ2-3, with 12 bases identical to TRBD2. Germline-derived CDR1 and CDR2 are ENHRY and SYGVKD. The CDR3 spans 17 residues. The junction had 7 bases not matched to a gene; V was cut back by 4 bases and J by 2 bases. Written as DNA, the CDR3 is TGTGCCATCAGTGGCGAAGGGACTAGCGGGTTCACAGATACGCAGTATTTT. This gives the protein CAISGEGTSGFTDTQYF.

The rearrangement links TRBV5-1 to TRBJ2-5, with TRBD2 as a possible D gene (5 bases). The CDR3 is 18 amino acids. Per germline, CDR1 SGHRS and CDR2 YFSETQ. V was cut by 1 base and J by 3 bases, with 22 bases left in between. CDR3 sequence (DNA): TGCGCCAGCAGCTTGCCACCCCCTAGGACTGCCGGGGAAGAGACCCAGTACTTC. This translates into CASSLPPPRTAGEETQYF.

The rearrangement uses TRBV2 and TRBJ2-7; tentatively, D is TRBD2 (7 bases). Per the germline V gene, CDR1 is SNHLY and CDR2 is FYNNEI. V was cut by 9 bases and J by 1 base, with 16 bases left in between. There are 14 residues in the CDR3. The CDR3: CASRGGALSYEQYF. In DNA form, the CDR3 reads TGTGCCAGTAGGGGGGGGGCCCTATCCTACGAGCAGTACTTC.